This T cell receptor (beta chain) was obtained from a study of cytomegalovirus exposure and HLA in healthy donors. Study-level findings and limits: A likely sequencing artifact accounted for one observed cluster of highly shared sequence variants. Using the classifier, cytomegalovirus status was reportedly diagnosed with high specificity and sensitivity.

The PCR employed 60 Vbeta primers together with 13 Jbeta primers. The protocol was immunoSEQ multiplex PCR, while the TCRdb copy is restricted to in-frame clones and leaves out a portion. Of roughly 190,000 clones detected, more than 75% appear once; the ten largest clones hold roughly 1.9%. As to this clone: Its cognate antigen is unknown.

Sample: PBMCs. This TCR was sampled from a woman between 18 and 29 years old in good health and CMV-seronegative.

The CDR3 protein is CASSPDRGAYGYTF. CDR3 bases: TGTGCCAGCAGCCCGGACAGGGGAGCCTATGGCTACACCTTC. This sequence joins TRBV13 and TRBJ1-2; 9 bases fit TRBD1. CDR3 length: 14 residues. V lost 5 bases to trimming and J lost 4 bases; unmatched junction nucleotides: 5. Germline V lookup: CDR1 PRHDT, CDR2 FYEKMQ (reference sequence).